This T cell receptor (beta chain) was retrieved from a study of OX40 agonist ivuxolimab in advanced cancers. Study results and caveats: The CD4+ and CD8+ T cells in the blood had expanded clonally by week 6 at 0.1 to 3.0 mg/kg.

Worth noting for this clone: The antigen remains unidentified.

Generated by immunoSEQ multiplex PCR, the TCRdb table keeps only in-frame clones and is missing some. The table shows more than 9,500 clones, with about four fifths occurring only once. V was cut by 5 bases and J by 0 bases, with 15 bases left in between. CDR3 size: 16 residues. Germline lookup yields CDR1 MNHEY and CDR2 SMNVEV (reference sequence). The TCR sequence derives from an adult with an advanced solid tumor such as melanoma, head and neck, liver or kidney cancer. The specimen comprised CD4+ or CD8+ T cells sorted from blood, sampled in a trial of the OX40 agonist ivuxolimab. The V and J genes are TRBV27 and TRBJ2-3; a possible D gene is TRBD2 (6 bases). This CDR3 reads CASSMLEGPSTDTQYF. DNA for the CDR3: TGTGCCAGCAGTATGCTGGAGGGGCCAAGCACAGATACGCAGTATTTT.